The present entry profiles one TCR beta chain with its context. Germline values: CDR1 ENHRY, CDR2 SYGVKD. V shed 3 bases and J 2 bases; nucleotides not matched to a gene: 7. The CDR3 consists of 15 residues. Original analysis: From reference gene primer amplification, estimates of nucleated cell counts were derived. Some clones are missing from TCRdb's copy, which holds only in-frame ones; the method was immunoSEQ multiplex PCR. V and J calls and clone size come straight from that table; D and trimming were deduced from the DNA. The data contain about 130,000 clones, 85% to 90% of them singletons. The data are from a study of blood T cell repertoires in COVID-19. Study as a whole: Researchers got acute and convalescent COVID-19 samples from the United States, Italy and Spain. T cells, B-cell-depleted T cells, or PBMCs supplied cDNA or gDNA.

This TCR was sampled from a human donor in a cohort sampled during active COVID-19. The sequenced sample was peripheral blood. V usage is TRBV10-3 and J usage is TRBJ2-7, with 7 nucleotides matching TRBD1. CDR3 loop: CAISDSGQITYEQYF. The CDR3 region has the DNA TGTGCCATCAGTGACTCGGGACAGATAACCTACGAGCAGTACTTC.